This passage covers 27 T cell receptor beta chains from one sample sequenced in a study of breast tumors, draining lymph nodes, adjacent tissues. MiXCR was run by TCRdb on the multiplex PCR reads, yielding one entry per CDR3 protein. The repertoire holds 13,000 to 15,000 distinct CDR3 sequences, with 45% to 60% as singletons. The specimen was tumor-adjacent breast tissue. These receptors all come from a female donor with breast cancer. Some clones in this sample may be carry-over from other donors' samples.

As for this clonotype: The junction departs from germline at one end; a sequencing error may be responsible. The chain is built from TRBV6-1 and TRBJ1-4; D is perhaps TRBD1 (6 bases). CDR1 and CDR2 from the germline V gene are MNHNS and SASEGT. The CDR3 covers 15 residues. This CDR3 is CASSEAPDSGEKLLF. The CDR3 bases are TGTGCCAGCAGTGAAGCCCCGGACTCAGGGGAAAAACTGCTTTTT.

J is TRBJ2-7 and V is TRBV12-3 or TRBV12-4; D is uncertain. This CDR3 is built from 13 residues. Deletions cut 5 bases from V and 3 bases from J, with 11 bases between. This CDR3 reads CASSVLTIYEQYF. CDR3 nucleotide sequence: TGTGCCAGCAGTGTCCTGACCATCTACGAGCAGTACTTC.

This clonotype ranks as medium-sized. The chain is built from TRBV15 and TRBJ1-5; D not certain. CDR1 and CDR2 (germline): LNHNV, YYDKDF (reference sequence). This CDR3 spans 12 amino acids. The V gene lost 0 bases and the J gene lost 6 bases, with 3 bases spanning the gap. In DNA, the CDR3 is TGTGCCACCAGCAGAGACACTCAGCCCCAGCATTTT. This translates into CATSRDTQPQHF.

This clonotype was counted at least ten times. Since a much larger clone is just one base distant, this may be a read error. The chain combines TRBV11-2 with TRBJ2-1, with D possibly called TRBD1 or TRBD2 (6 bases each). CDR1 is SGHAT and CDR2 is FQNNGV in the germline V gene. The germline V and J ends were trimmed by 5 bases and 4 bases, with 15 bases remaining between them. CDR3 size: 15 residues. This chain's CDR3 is CASSMGGGAYNEQFF. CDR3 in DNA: TGTGCCAGCAGCATGGGGGGCGGGGCGTACAATGAGCAGTTCTTC.

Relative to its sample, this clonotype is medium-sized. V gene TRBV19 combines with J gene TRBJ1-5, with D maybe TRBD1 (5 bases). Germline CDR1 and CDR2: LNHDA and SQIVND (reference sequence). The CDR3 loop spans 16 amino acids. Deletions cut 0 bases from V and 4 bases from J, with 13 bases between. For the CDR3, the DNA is TGTGCCAGTAGTATAGATCAGGGAGTGGGTAATCAGCCCCAGCATTTT. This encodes CASSIDQGVGNQPQHF.

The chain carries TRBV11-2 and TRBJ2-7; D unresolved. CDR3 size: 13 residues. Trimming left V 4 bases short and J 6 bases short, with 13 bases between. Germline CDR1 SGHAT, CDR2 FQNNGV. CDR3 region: CASSSQVGSEQYV. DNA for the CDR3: TGTGCCAGCAGCTCCCAGGTGGGTTCCGAGCAGTACGTC.

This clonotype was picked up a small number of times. The CDR3 reads CASSGGQANNEQFF. CDR3 nucleotide sequence: TGTGCCAGCAGCGGGGGACAGGCTAACAATGAGCAGTTCTTC. The chain links TRBV5-5 to TRBJ2-1, with TRBD1 identical over 8 bases. Germline V lookup: CDR1 SGHKS, CDR2 YYEKEE (reference sequence). The CDR3 has 14 residues. The junction had 5 bases not matched to a gene; V was cut back by 4 bases and J by 5 bases.

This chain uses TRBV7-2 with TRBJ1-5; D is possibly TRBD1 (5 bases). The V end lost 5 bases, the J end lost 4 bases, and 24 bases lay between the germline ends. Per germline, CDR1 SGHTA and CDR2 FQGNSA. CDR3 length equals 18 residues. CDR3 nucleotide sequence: TGTGCCAGCAGCCCCAGGGCGGGAGCTGCCTGGACGAATCAGCCCCAGCATTTT. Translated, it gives CASSPRAGAAWTNQPQHF.

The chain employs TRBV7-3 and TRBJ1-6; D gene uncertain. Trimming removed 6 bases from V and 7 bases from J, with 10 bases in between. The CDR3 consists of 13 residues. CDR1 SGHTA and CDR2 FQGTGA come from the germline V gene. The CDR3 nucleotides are TGTGCCAGCAGAGCCTTTGACAATTCACCCCTCCACTTT. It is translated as CASRAFDNSPLHF.

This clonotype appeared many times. CDR3 residues: CASSFDREKAFF. The CDR3 DNA is TGTGCCAGCAGTTTTGACAGGGAAAAAGCTTTCTTT. The chain joins TRBV7-9 to TRBJ1-1; 7 bases agree with TRBD1. Germline V gene data show CDR1 as SEHNR and CDR2 as FQNEAQ (reference sequence). The V segment lost 6 bases and the J segment 9 bases; nucleotides outside the gene matches: 7. This CDR3 has 12 residues.

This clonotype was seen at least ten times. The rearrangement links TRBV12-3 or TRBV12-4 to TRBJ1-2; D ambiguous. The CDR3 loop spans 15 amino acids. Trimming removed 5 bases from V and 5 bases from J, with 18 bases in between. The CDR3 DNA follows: TGTGCCAGCAGTCCCGGAGGCTTTTCGGGATATGGCTACACCTTC. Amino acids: CASSPGGFSGYGYTF.

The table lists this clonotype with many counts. In nucleotides, the CDR3 is TGTGCCACCAGGGCAGGGGCGGACACCGGGGAGCTGTTTTTT. Its protein is CATRAGADTGELFF. The rearrangement joins TRBV24-1 to TRBJ2-2; D perhaps matches TRBD1 (6 bases). The CDR3 loop spans 14 amino acids. V lost 7 bases, J lost 3 bases, and 11 bases lay in between. Germline loops: CDR1 KGHDR, CDR2 SFDVKD.

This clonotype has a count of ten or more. The CDR3 is CASSVQGTQETQYF. The CDR3 DNA is TGTGCCAGCAGCGTACAGGGGACGCAAGAGACCCAGTACTTC. This chain uses TRBV9 with TRBJ2-5; D is perhaps TRBD1 (6 bases). The CDR3 is 14 amino acids. Germline values: CDR1 SGDLS, CDR2 YYNGEE. Trimming cost V 1 base and J 2 bases, with 9 bases left between them.

CDR3 amino acids: CASSVGGTETQYF. As DNA, the CDR3 is TGTGCCAGCAGCGTAGGTGGGACAGAGACCCAGTACTTC. The V call is TRBV9, the J call TRBJ2-5; D may be TRBD1 or TRBD2 (5 bases each). The germline CDR1 and CDR2 sequences are SGDLS and YYNGEE. This CDR3 contains 13 residues. Trimming removed 0 bases from V and 4 bases from J, with 7 bases in between. Supplemented by reference TRBV9 and TRBJ2-5, the full variable domain reads DSGVTQTPKHLITATGQRVTLRCSPRSGDLSVYWYQQSLDQGLQFLIQYYNGEERAKGNILERFSAQQFPDLHSELNLSSLELGDSALYFCASSVGGTETQYFGPGTRLLVL.

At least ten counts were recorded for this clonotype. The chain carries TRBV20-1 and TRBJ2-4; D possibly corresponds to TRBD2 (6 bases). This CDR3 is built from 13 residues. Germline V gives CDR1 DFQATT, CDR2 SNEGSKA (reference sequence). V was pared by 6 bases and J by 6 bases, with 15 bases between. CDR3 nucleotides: TGCAGTGCGGCTAGCCCCGGGGGAAACATTCAGTACTTC. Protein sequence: CSAASPGGNIQYF.

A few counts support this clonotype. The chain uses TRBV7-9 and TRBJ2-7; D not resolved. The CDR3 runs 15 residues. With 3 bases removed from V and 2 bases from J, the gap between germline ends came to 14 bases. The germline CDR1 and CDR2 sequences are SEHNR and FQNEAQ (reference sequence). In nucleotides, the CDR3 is TGTGCCAGCAGCTTTGCTCGGTCCGACGCCTACGAGCAGTACTTC. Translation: CASSFARSDAYEQYF.

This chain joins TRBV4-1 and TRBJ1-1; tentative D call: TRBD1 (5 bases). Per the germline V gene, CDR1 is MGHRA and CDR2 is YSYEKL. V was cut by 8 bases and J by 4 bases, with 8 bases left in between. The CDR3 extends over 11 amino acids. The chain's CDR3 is CASGGSTEAFF. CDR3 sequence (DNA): TGCGCCAGCGGGGGGAGCACTGAAGCTTTCTTT.

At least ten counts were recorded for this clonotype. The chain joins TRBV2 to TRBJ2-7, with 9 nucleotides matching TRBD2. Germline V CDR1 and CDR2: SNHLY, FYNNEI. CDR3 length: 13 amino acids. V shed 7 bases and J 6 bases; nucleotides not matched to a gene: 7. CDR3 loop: CASTQTSGSEQYF. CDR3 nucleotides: TGTGCCAGCACCCAGACTAGCGGATCCGAGCAGTACTTC.

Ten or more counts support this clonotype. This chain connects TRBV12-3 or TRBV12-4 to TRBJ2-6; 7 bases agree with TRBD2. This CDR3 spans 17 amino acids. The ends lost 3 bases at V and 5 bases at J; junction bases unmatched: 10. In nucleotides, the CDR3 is TGTGCCAGCAGTTTCGGGGGGTGGCAGGGAAGGGCCAACGTCCTGACTTTC. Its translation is CASSFGGWQGRANVLTF.

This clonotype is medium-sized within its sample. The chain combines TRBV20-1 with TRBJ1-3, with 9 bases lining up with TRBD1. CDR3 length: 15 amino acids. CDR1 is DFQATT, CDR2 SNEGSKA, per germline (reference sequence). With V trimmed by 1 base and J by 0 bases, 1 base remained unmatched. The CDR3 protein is CSARGDRASGNTIYF. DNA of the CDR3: TGCAGTGCTAGAGGGGACAGGGCCTCTGGAAACACCATATATTTT.

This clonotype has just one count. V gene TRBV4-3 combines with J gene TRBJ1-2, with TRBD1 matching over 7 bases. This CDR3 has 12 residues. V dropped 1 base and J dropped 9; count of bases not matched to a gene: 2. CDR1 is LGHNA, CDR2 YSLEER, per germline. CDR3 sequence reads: CASSQGQGRYTF. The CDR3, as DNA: TGCGCCAGCAGCCAAGGACAGGGTCGCTACACCTTC.

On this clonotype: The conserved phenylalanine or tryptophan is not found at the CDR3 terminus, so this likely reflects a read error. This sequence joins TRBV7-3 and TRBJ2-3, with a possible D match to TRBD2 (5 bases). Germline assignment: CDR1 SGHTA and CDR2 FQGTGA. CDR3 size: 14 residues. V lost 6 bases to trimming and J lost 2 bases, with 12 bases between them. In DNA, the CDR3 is TGTGCCAGCAGTCCCCTCGGGAACACAGATACGCAGTATCTT. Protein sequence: CASSPLGNTDTQYL.

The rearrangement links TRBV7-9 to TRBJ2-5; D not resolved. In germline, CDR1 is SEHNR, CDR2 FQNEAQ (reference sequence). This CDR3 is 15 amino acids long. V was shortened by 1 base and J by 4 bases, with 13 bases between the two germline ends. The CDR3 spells CASSLEGQPGETQYF. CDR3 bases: TGTGCCAGCAGCTTAGAGGGCCAGCCAGGAGAGACCCAGTACTTC.

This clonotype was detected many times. The CDR3 loop is CSARTSGGAGRTDTQYF. CDR3 bases: TGCAGTGCCAGGACTAGCGGGGGGGCCGGGCGCACAGATACGCAGTATTTT. The chain combines TRBV20-1 with TRBJ2-3; 15 nucleotides agree with TRBD2. This CDR3 has 17 residues. V gave up 6 bases and J gave up 1 base; unmatched junction bases: 8. The V gene's germline CDR1 is DFQATT and CDR2 SNEGSKA (reference sequence).

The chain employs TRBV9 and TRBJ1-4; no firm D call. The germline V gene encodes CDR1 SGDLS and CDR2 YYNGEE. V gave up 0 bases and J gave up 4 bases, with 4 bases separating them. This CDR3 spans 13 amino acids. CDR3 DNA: TGTGCCAGCAGCGTAGGGATTAATGAAAAACTGTTTTTT. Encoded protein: CASSVGINEKLFF.

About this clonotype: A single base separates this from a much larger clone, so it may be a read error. The CDR3: CSARDQAGAWNEKLFF. The CDR3 DNA follows: TGCAGTGCTAGAGATCAGGCGGGGGCGTGGAATGAAAAACTGTTTTTT. The chain joins TRBV20-1 to TRBJ1-4; possible D gene TRBD1, 6 bases. Trimming removed 0 bases from V and 5 bases from J, with 16 bases in between. The germline V gene has CDR1 DFQATT and CDR2 SNEGSKA (reference sequence). The CDR3 is 16 amino acids.

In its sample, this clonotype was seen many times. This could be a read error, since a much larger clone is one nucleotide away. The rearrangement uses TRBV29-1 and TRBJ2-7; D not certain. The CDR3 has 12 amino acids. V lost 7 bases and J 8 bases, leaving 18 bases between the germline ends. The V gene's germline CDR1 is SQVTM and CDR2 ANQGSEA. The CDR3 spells CSAVVALGKQYF. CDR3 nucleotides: TGCAGCGCGGTAGTAGCCCTGGGCAAGCAGTACTTC.